This TCR beta chain appears in the sequencing data of a study of early T cells in non-severe SARS-CoV-2 infection (dated by TCRdb to the early 2020s). About the investigation overall: Because TCR sequencing was done on bulk RNA from unsorted whole blood, the alpha and beta chains could not be paired. Study-wide findings and limitations: Matching against VDJdb was skewed toward anti-spike CD8 responses, likely underestimated virus-specific expansions, and missed private and CD4 specificities.

A case-control design nested within a healthcare worker cohort in London, UK, was used, with weekly nasopharyngeal swab PCR tests and blood sampling performed. Between 23 and 31 March 2020, the week of the UK lockdown, healthcare workers were enrolled and then followed up weekly for as long as 16 weeks. Library method: 5' RACE. TCRdb lists the instrument as NextSeq 500. To correct for sequencing error and PCR bias, the TCR library protocol tagged individual cDNA molecules with unique molecular identifiers. Sequencing covered both TCR alpha and beta chains, and within each sample the abundances of alpha and beta sequences were tightly co-correlated. On the authors' methods: V gene, J gene and CDR3 annotation of TCR sequences was performed with Decombinator V4. Expanded TCRs were defined as changing significantly between any two time points under a Poisson model with p below 0.0001. TCR abundances were normalised to the total number of TCRs sequenced per sample and expressed as counts per million. MAIT TCRs were defined by TRAV1-2 paired with TRAJ12, TRAJ20 or TRAJ33, and iNKT TCRs by TRAV10 paired with TRAJ18. VDJdb, accessed on 1 November 2021, was searched for TCRs annotated for CMV, EBV and SARS-CoV-2, and TCRs annotated for more than one antigen were excluded. TCRdb trimmed the raw reads at Q25, called clones with MiXCR and kept productive beta chains. Each CDR3 protein appears once, grouped with its most common genes and DNA. The V and J calls shown here were made by TCRdb, not taken from the authors' results. The sample yields 55,000 to 80,000 distinct CDR3 sequences; about 10% were counted once. 13% of the sample goes to the ten largest clones.

In this sample, this clonotype turned up many times. This receptor's antigen is unknown. No much larger clone exists at a distance of one base, and base qualities are not known. CDR1 KGHSH and CDR2 LQKENI are derived from the germline V gene. CDR3 length: 16 amino acids, cysteine to phenylalanine. Just CDR3 DNA is preserved here, 48 bases in frame from base 1. Trimming leaves V shorter by 2 bases and J shorter by 6 bases, with the junction holding 7 bases beyond the gene matches. The sample in question was whole blood, obtained at baseline. This clonotype originated in an adult who was a healthcare worker with PCR-confirmed SARS-CoV-2 infection or an uninfected control (not recorded which). The chain is encoded by TRBV18 joined to TRBJ1-4, with 9 bases in between that match TRBD1. This receptor has the CDR3 CASSPFNRGLDEKLFF. The DNA sequence is TGTGCCAGCTCACCATTCAACAGGGGGCTGGATGAAAAACTGTTTTTT. This CDR3, with the reference TRBV18 and TRBJ1-4 proteins standing in past its ends, gives the full variable domain NAGVMQNPRHLVRRRGQEARLRCSPMKGHSHVYWYRQLPEEGLKFMVYLQKENIIDESGMPKERFSAEFPKEGPSILRIQQVVRGDSAAYFCASSPFNRGLDEKLFFGSGTQLSVL.